One and the same sample provided the 23 T cell receptor beta chains below, sequenced in a study of blood T cell repertoires in COVID-19 (TCRdb year 2020). Libraries were constructed by the immunoSEQ multiplex PCR assay. Imported from immuneACCESS, the table was reduced by TCRdb to in-frame sequences with V and J called. These copies leave out some clones; in studies compared against another copy, an unresolved V gene accounts for under half, and the cause of the remainder is not known. Present in this sample are 60,000 to 80,000 clones, 80% to 85% of which were seen just once. About 10% of the sample goes to the ten largest clones. The sequenced sample consisted of peripheral blood. All receptors come from a man between 45 and 60 years old with active COVID-19.

The table lists this clone with many counts. The rearrangement uses TRBV7-9 and TRBJ2-2; tentatively, D is TRBD2 (6 bases). Germline assignment: CDR1 SEHNR and CDR2 FQNEAQ (reference sequence). Trimming took off 2 bases at V and 4 bases at J, with 11 bases between the two ends. The CDR3 runs 15 residues. CDR3 DNA: TGTGCCAGCAGCTTACTGGGGACTCCCACCGGGGAGCTGTTTTTT. It yields the protein CASSLLGTPTGELFF.

The rearrangement uses TRBV11-3 and TRBJ2-2, with D perhaps TRBD1 (5 bases). The germline V and J ends were trimmed by 1 base and 2 bases, with 8 bases remaining between them. The CDR3 has 15 amino acids. Germline values: CDR1 SGHNT, CDR2 YENEEA. CDR3 loop: CASSLGQGNTGELFF. The CDR3 DNA follows: TGTGCCAGCAGCTTAGGTCAGGGTAACACCGGGGAGCTGTTTTTT.

This rearrangement joins TRBV30 to TRBJ2-5; D is perhaps TRBD1 (5 bases). V was shortened by 0 bases and J by 5 bases, with 10 bases between the two germline ends. CDR3 length: 13 amino acids. The germline gives CDR1 GTSNPN, CDR2 SVGIG (reference sequence). The CDR3 nucleotides are TGTGCCTGGAGTGTGGGGCTTTTCGAGACCCAGTACTTC. Translation gives CAWSVGLFETQYF.

This clone was found a few times. The J gene is TRBJ2-1, the V gene TRBV6-4; 10 bases agree with TRBD2. J was trimmed by 6 bases and V by 0 bases; bases with no gene match: 2. The CDR3 is made up of 15 amino acids. Per the germline V gene, CDR1 is MRHNA and CDR2 is SNTAGT. The CDR3: CASSDSSGGANEQFF. CDR3 coding DNA: TGTGCCAGCAGTGACTCGAGCGGGGGGGCCAATGAGCAGTTCTTC.

The chain recombines TRBV11-1 with TRBJ2-7, with 11 nucleotides matching TRBD2. The CDR3 is made up of 15 amino acids. From germline, CDR1 is SGHAT and CDR2 FQDESV (reference sequence). The V gene end was trimmed by 6 bases and the J gene end by 3 bases; junction bases not matched to a gene: 7. The CDR3 DNA reads as TGTGCCAGCAGTTTCACTAGCGGGGGCTTCTACGAGCAGTACTTC. Protein sequence: CASSFTSGGFYEQYF.

The V and J genes are TRBV13 and TRBJ2-3, with TRBD2 matching 16 bases. The CDR3 contains 16 residues. J lost 6 bases, V lost 5 bases, and 5 bases had no gene match. CDR1 is PRHDT, CDR2 FYEKMQ, per germline (reference sequence). As DNA, the CDR3 is TGTGCCAGCAGCACAGCGGGACTAGCGGGGGGGGATACGCAGTATTTT. Translation: CASSTAGLAGGDTQYF.

The V and J genes are TRBV18 and TRBJ1-6; D may be TRBD1 (6 bases). Germline loops: CDR1 KGHSH, CDR2 LQKENI. The V and J ends lost 3 bases and 8 bases respectively, with 11 bases between them. This CDR3 spans 14 amino acids. CDR3 amino acids: CASSPTGSDSPLHF. Here the CDR3 DNA reads TGTGCCAGCTCACCTACAGGGTCGGATTCACCCCTCCACTTT.

This clone was seen a handful of times. The J gene is TRBJ1-5, the V gene TRBV6-2 or TRBV6-3, with D possibly matching TRBD1 (6 bases). The germline CDR1 and CDR2 sequences are MNHEY and SVGEGT. Between the trimmed V and J ends, which lost 4 bases and 7 bases, there was a span of 14 bases. The CDR3 runs to 14 residues. The CDR3 sequence is CASSSGQGFQPQHF. The CDR3 bases are TGTGCCAGCAGTTCCGGTCAGGGGTTCCAGCCCCAGCATTTT.

This clone was seen more than once but under ten times. The J gene is TRBJ1-6, the V gene TRBV9; TRBD1 might be the D (6 bases). Germline values: CDR1 SGDLS, CDR2 YYNGEE. V lost 4 bases and J lost 4, with 12 bases in between. This CDR3 is 15 amino acids long. CDR3 nucleotide sequence: TGTGCCAGCAGCTCAGGGGACGGATATAATTCACCCCTCCACTTT. Its translation is CASSSGDGYNSPLHF.

The rearrangement uses TRBV9 and TRBJ2-7; D might be TRBD2 (5 bases). The CDR3 sequence is 17 residues long. Germline lookup yields CDR1 SGDLS and CDR2 YYNGEE. V lost 3 bases and J 1 base, leaving 20 bases between the germline ends. The CDR3 nucleotides are TGTGCCAGCAGCGGAGGGTTCGGACCACCCTCTTCCTACGAGCAGTACTTC. It codes for CASSGGFGPPSSYEQYF.

The V and J genes are TRBV5-1 and TRBJ2-1; 8 positions match TRBD2. This CDR3 contains 15 residues. Per the germline V gene, CDR1 is SGHRS and CDR2 is YFSETQ. The V and J ends lost 3 bases and 6 bases, in that order; junction bases with no gene match: 8. This chain's CDR3 is CASSSGLAPANEQFF. CDR3 DNA sequence: TGCGCCAGCAGCTCAGGACTAGCTCCAGCCAATGAGCAGTTCTTC. Together with reference TRBV5-1 and TRBJ2-1, the CDR3 gives the full variable domain: KAGVTQTPRYLIKTRGQQVTLSCSPISGHRSVSWYQQTPGQGLQFLFEYFSETQRNKGNFPGRFSGRQFSNSRSEMNVSTLELGDSALYLCASSSGLAPANEQFFGPGTRLTVL.

This sequence joins TRBV6-5 and TRBJ2-2, with 11 bases lining up with TRBD1. V shed 0 bases and J 5 bases; nucleotides not matched to a gene: 2. In germline, CDR1 is MNHEY, CDR2 SVGAGI. The CDR3 contains 16 residues. The CDR3 nucleotides are TGTGCCAGCAGTTACTCGGGGACAGGGGGGACCGGGGAGCTGTTTTTT. Amino acids: CASSYSGTGGTGELFF.

The chain links TRBV9 to TRBJ2-7, with D tentatively TRBD2 (7 bases). The CDR3 is 16 amino acids. The V gene lost 0 bases and the J gene lost 0 bases, with 13 bases spanning the gap. Germline CDR1 SGDLS, CDR2 YYNGEE. The CDR3 region has the DNA TGTGCCAGCAGCGTAGGTTCCGGGGGGCACTCCTACGAGCAGTACTTC. This sequence encodes CASSVGSGGHSYEQYF.

This CDR3 reads CASSPSGEGYTF. In nucleotides, the CDR3 is TGTGCCAGCAGTCCTTCAGGGGAAGGCTACACCTTC. J is TRBJ1-2 and V is TRBV6-5; TRBD1 is a possible D gene (6 bases). The V gene lost 5 bases and the J gene lost 8 bases, with 12 bases spanning the gap. The CDR3 runs 12 residues. Germline loops: CDR1 MNHEY, CDR2 SVGAGI.

This clone is a singleton in its sample. Other DNA sequences within the sample encode an identical CDR3. This rearrangement joins TRBV11-3 to TRBJ1-1; maybe TRBD1 (5 bases). V was pared by 5 bases and J by 3 bases, with 10 bases between. The CDR3 spans 13 residues. CDR1 is SGHNT and CDR2 is YENEEA in the germline V gene. The CDR3 bases are TGTGCCAGCAGCCTAAACAGGTACACTGAAGCTTTCTTT. Amino acid sequence: CASSLNRYTEAFF. The variable domain in full, completed from reference TRBV11-3 and TRBJ1-1, reads EAGVVQSPRYKIIEKKQPVAFWCNPISGHNTLYWYLQNLGQGPELLIRYENEEAVDDSQLPKDRFSAERLKGVDSTLKIQPAELGDSAVYLCASSLNRYTEAFFGQGTRLTVV.

This clone has only one observation. The J gene is TRBJ2-5, the V gene TRBV2; no reliable D call. CDR1 is SNHLY and CDR2 is FYNNEI in the germline V gene. The CDR3 sequence is 11 residues long. V dropped 8 bases and J dropped 3 bases, with 7 bases sitting between them. The CDR3 region is CASHLKETQYF. The CDR3, as DNA: TGTGCCAGCCATCTAAAAGAGACCCAGTACTTC. Using reference TRBV2 and TRBJ2-5 for the parts outside the CDR3, the full variable domain is EPEVTQTPSHQVTQMGQEVILRCVPISNHLYFYWYRQILGQKVEFLVSFYNNEISEKSEIFDDQFSVERPDGSNFTLKIRSTKLEDSAMYFCASHLKETQYFGPGTRLLVL.

This sequence joins TRBV5-1 and TRBJ2-7, with 9 bases lining up with TRBD1. V lost 7 bases to trimming and J lost 4 bases; unmatched junction nucleotides: 12. CDR1 is SGHRS and CDR2 is YFSETQ in the germline V gene. The CDR3 contains 15 residues. The CDR3 protein is CASSSPGQGVYEQYF. The CDR3 DNA reads as TGCGCCAGCTCGTCACCGGGACAGGGCGTATACGAGCAGTACTTC.

The J gene is TRBJ2-7, the V gene TRBV27; 10 positions agree with TRBD1. Looked up from germline, CDR1 is MNHEY and CDR2 is SMNVEV (reference sequence). This CDR3 has 17 residues. V trimming: 7 bases; J trimming: 2 bases; junction bases outside the gene matches: 14. DNA of the CDR3: TGTGCCAGCAACGCCAGGGGACAGGGGAGTCGCCCCTACGAGCAGTACTTC. Its protein is CASNARGQGSRPYEQYF.

DNA of the CDR3: TGTGCCAGCAGCTCCGGGAATCCTGGTGAAAAACTGTTTTTT. Translating gives CASSSGNPGEKLFF. The rearrangement joins TRBV9 to TRBJ1-4; D ambiguous. Germline CDR1 reads SGDLS; CDR2 reads YYNGEE. V was shortened by 4 bases and J by 7 bases, with 14 bases between the two germline ends. The CDR3 is made up of 14 amino acids.

The J gene is TRBJ2-5, the V gene TRBV7-2; a weak D match, TRBD1 (6 bases). The germline V gene encodes CDR1 SGHTA and CDR2 FQGNSA. V lost 4 bases and J lost 1, with 13 bases in between. The length of the CDR3 is 15 residues. The CDR3 region is CASSSQQGFQETQYF. The DNA of the CDR3 is TGTGCCAGCAGCTCGCAACAGGGTTTCCAAGAGACCCAGTACTTC.

CDR3 loop: CASSIEKGDGQAYEQYF. In DNA, the CDR3 is TGTGCCAGTAGTATAGAAAAGGGGGACGGTCAGGCCTACGAGCAGTACTTC. This chain joins TRBV19 and TRBJ2-7, with TRBD1 as a possible D gene (6 bases). This CDR3 spans 17 amino acids. The V and J ends lost 0 bases and 2 bases respectively, with 17 bases between them. The germline V gene encodes CDR1 LNHDA and CDR2 SQIVND (reference sequence).

This clone has just a few counts. The rearrangement uses TRBV6-4 and TRBJ2-1; 8 nucleotides match TRBD2. This CDR3 region has 15 residues. V trimming: 0 bases; J trimming: 6 bases; junction bases outside the gene matches: 4. Germline V CDR1 and CDR2: MRHNA, SNTAGT. CDR3 nucleotides: TGTGCCAGCAGTGACTCCGGGGGGGCCGGCAATGAGCAGTTCTTC. Translating it yields CASSDSGGAGNEQFF.

The rearrangement uses TRBV9 and TRBJ2-5; D unclear. Trimming took 2 bases from V and 5 from J, leaving 10 bases between them. The CDR3 spans 13 residues. The germline gives CDR1 SGDLS, CDR2 YYNGEE. CDR3 region: CASSVTGWETQYF. The DNA for the CDR3 is TGTGCCAGCAGCGTCACCGGGTGGGAGACCCAGTACTTC.